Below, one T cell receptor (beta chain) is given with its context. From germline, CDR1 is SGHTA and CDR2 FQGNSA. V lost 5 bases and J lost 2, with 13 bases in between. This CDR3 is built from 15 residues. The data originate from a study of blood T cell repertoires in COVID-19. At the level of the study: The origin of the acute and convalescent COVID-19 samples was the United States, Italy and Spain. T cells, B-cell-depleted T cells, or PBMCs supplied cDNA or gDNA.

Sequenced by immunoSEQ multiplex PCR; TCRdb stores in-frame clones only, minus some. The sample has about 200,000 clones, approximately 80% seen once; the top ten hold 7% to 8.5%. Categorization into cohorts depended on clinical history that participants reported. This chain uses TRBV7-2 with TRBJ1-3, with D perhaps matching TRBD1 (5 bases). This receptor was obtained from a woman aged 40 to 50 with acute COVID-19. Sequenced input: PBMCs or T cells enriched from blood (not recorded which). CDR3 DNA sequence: TGTGCCAGCAGCCGGGAGGTGGGGGCTGGAAACACCATATATTTT. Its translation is CASSREVGAGNTIYF.